The T cell receptor beta chain under discussion was sequenced for a study of blood T cells in healthy people across ages (dated by TCRdb to the mid-2010s). Study-level background: In model experiments, template switching captured roughly one uniquely barcoded TCR beta cDNA molecule for every two T cells. Using deep sequencing normalized with unique cDNA molecular identifiers, the study measured how TCR beta repertoire diversity changes with age. The study analyzed two additional independent replicas of 1 million unique cDNA reads from the same blood draw for two donors, one aged 18 to 30 and one aged 80 or older. The donors were divided into four age groups: young (average around 15 years), middle-aged (about 40), aged (about 56) and long-lived (roughly 82). To avoid experimental bias, donors of different ages were spread randomly across the sequencing lanes. What the work shows at the level of the full study, not this receptor alone: As age increased, observed TCR beta diversity per million T cells dropped in a roughly linear way, and a significant reduction was already evident by age about 40. The CMV infection status of donors was not known, potentially confounding age-related changes in expanded clonotypes. Conclusive comparison of naive and antigen-experienced compartments was prevented by the profiling of bulk unsorted PBMCs. A strong correlation was found between observed TCR beta diversity and the percentage of naive T cells measured by flow cytometry. Estimates of total diversity based on one million sequenced T cells were considered lower bounds and underestimates. Compared with the aged group, the long-lived group had more naive CD4+ T cells, fewer expanded clones and increased TCR diversity, a pattern suggesting age selection.

About this clonotype: The target of this receptor is not known. Base qualities are not recorded, but no much larger clone differs from it by a single base.

The donors were roughly 39 Caucasian individuals from Russia, aged roughly 6 to 100 years, who were systemically healthy. Each donor gave roughly 11 milliliters of peripheral blood, drawn into EDTA-treated Vacutainer tubes. Ficoll-Paque density-gradient centrifugation was used to isolate PBMCs, with at least 6.5 million per sample. Total RNA, at least 5.5 micrograms per sample, was extracted from PBMCs with Trizol reagent. For every donor, an aliquot of PBMCs went through flow cytometry to measure the percentages of naive CD45RAhigh/CD27high T cells. The library came from 5' RACE. The listed sequencing device is Illumina HiSeq 2500. The second PCR ran for roughly 6 to 11 cycles and used a J-beta primer mix along with a sample-barcoded 5' primer. A unique molecular identifier was introduced onto each TCR beta cDNA molecule by a template-switch 5' adaptor carrying 12 random nucleotides. At least 2.5 million CDR3-containing paired-end reads were obtained from each sample. First-strand cDNA was synthesized from all RNA with the Mint cDNA synthesis kit, primed by a TRBC-specific oligonucleotide. Following uracil-DNA glycosylase treatment, a first 18-cycle PCR with universal primers M1SS and BC2_uni_R was performed on all cDNA. The original methods were these. Each sample was normalized by randomly selecting 1 million high-quality reads, each carrying a distinct molecular identifier. Instead of being binned into consensus sequences, reads with shared molecular identifiers were discarded. MiTCR, set to a Q25 quality threshold and the strictest error-elimination algorithm, was used for CDR3 identification, clonotype clustering and error correction. Lower-bound total TCR beta diversity was estimated with a nonparametric unseen species model using Euler transformation. TCRdb trimmed public reads at Q25 via fastp, called clones via MiXCR and kept in-frame beta chains. Entries that share a CDR3 protein sequence are merged under the most common genes and DNA. TCRdb's processing, not the study's, gives the V and J calls here. The sample table records hundreds of thousands of distinct CDR3 sequences; 58% of these occur just once. The ten largest clones add up to 30% to 40% of the sample.

Sequencing was performed on blood. This receptor was obtained from a man in his sixties in good health.

The DNA is TGTGCCAGCAGCCGACTTTCGTACACAGATACGCAGTATTTT. Its protein product is CASSRLSYTDTQYF. The sequence is built from TRBV5-6 and TRBJ2-3, with the D gene too uncertain to name. CDR1 and CDR2 were assigned from the germline V gene as SGHDT and YYEEEE. V lost 4 bases and J lost 2 bases; the stretch between them is 11 bases long. The CDR3 holds 14 amino acids from the cysteine to the phenylalanine. Just the 42-base CDR3 DNA is kept, in frame starting at base 1.